Below are 26 T cell receptor beta chains sequenced from a single sample in a study of T-cell memory formation after mild COVID-19. From the 5' RACE reads, TCRdb called clonotypes with MiXCR, one entry per CDR3 protein. The table records roughly 220,000 distinct CDR3 sequences, roughly 10% of them present only once. The sample consisted of PBMCs or a T cell subset sorted from them (not recorded which). The receptors stem from a man between 18 and 29 years old who had mild COVID-19 (a few samples of this study predate the infection). Cell type and time point are not known.

This clonotype was found many times. This rearrangement joins TRBV7-2 to TRBJ2-5; D is uncertain. This CDR3 spans 14 amino acids. V dropped 2 bases and J dropped 2 bases, with 9 bases sitting between them. The germline V gene has CDR1 SGHTA and CDR2 FQGNSA. CDR3 nucleotides: TGTGCCAGCAGCTTACATGGACCGCAAGAGACCCAGTACTTC. This gives the protein CASSLHGPQETQYF.

This clonotype has a handful of counts. V gene TRBV29-1 combines with J gene TRBJ2-2, with a tentative D call TRBD1 (6 bases). The V end was cut by 4 bases, the J end by 2 bases, with 11 bases between. The CDR3 extends over 14 amino acids. CDR1 and CDR2 (germline): SQVTM, ANQGSEA. The CDR3 sequence is CSVVLGQNTGELFF. CDR3 nucleotides: TGCAGCGTTGTTTTGGGACAAAACACCGGGGAGCTGTTTTTT.

This clonotype has more than one count but fewer than ten. The chain employs TRBV2 and TRBJ1-1; no firm D call. Germline V lookup: CDR1 SNHLY, CDR2 FYNNEI. Deletions cut 9 bases from V and 1 base from J, with 12 bases between. The CDR3 is made up of 13 amino acids. Here the CDR3 DNA reads TGTGCCAGTACTTGGGCTCCGAACACTGAAGCTTTCTTT. It encodes CASTWAPNTEAFF.

The V and J genes are TRBV29-1 and TRBJ2-3; the match to TRBD1 covers 7 bases. The CDR3 is 13 residues long. Germline CDR1 reads SQVTM; CDR2 reads ANQGSEA. V shed 5 bases and J 3 bases; nucleotides not matched to a gene: 5. The CDR3 region is CSVRGTVTDTQYF. The CDR3 nucleotides are TGCAGCGTTAGAGGGACAGTAACAGATACGCAGTATTTT.

This clonotype has only a few counts. The J gene is TRBJ2-1, the V gene TRBV10-3; no firm D call. Trimming shortened V by 4 bases and J by 5 bases, and 6 bases separated the two germline ends. The CDR3 contains 12 residues. Per the germline V gene, CDR1 is ENHRY and CDR2 is SYGVKD. The CDR3 here is CAISGWDNEQFF. For the CDR3, the DNA is TGTGCCATCAGTGGATGGGACAATGAGCAGTTCTTC.

The table lists this clonotype with many counts. The J gene is TRBJ2-7, the V gene TRBV20-1; D is perhaps TRBD2 (6 bases). The CDR3 totals 14 residues. Trimming shortened V by 4 bases and J by 6 bases, and 19 bases separated the two germline ends. Germline V gene lookup returns CDR1 DFQATT and CDR2 SNEGSKA (reference sequence). As DNA, the CDR3 is TGCAGTGCTATTTCGCGGGGTTCCTCTGGCGAGCAGTACTTC. Protein product: CSAISRGSSGEQYF.

This clonotype occurred many times. The J gene is TRBJ2-7, the V gene TRBV5-1; D gene unclear. This CDR3 contains 14 residues. From germline, CDR1 is SGHRS and CDR2 YFSETQ. Trimming took 4 bases from V and 0 from J, leaving 11 bases between them. The CDR3 reads CASSPNRPSYEQYF. The CDR3 bases are TGCGCCAGCAGCCCGAACCGTCCCTCCTACGAGCAGTACTTC.

This clonotype was observed a handful of times. The rearrangement uses TRBV6-5 and TRBJ1-6, with D unresolved. The CDR3 spans 15 residues. In germline, CDR1 is MNHEY, CDR2 SVGAGI. V lost 0 bases to trimming and J lost 7 bases, with 10 bases between them. The CDR3 DNA is TGTGCCAGCAGTTACTCGCCGGATCCCAATTCACCCCTCCACTTT. Protein product: CASSYSPDPNSPLHF.

This clonotype was recorded at least ten times. The chain is built from TRBV12-3 or TRBV12-4 and TRBJ1-2, with unresolved D. The CDR3 sequence is 11 residues long. V lost 6 bases and J 7 bases, leaving 9 bases between the germline ends. CDR3 protein: CASSIMGGYTF. For the CDR3, the DNA is TGTGCCAGCAGCATCATGGGTGGCTACACCTTC.

The CDR3 sequence is CASSQTRGGGETQYF. DNA for the CDR3: TGTGCCAGCAGTCAGACCCGCGGGGGCGGGGAGACCCAGTACTTC. The J gene is TRBJ2-5, the V gene TRBV2; D might be TRBD2 (7 bases). Trimming left V 5 bases short and J 5 bases short, with 18 bases between. Germline loops: CDR1 SNHLY, CDR2 FYNNEI. The CDR3 has 15 amino acids.

This sequence joins TRBV7-2 and TRBJ2-1; TRBD2 agrees at 9 bases. The V gene end was trimmed by 4 bases and the J gene end by 16 bases; junction bases not matched to a gene: 11. Germline assignment: CDR1 SGHTA and CDR2 FQGNSA. The CDR3 is 13 residues long. The CDR3 nucleotides read TGTGCCAGCAGCTCCCTTCGCGGGGGGGCCCTTTTCTTC. This sequence encodes CASSSLRGGALFF.

This sequence joins TRBV7-2 and TRBJ2-7; D not certain. This CDR3 is built from 14 residues. From germline, CDR1 is SGHTA and CDR2 FQGNSA. V gave up 4 bases and J gave up 4 bases, with 14 bases separating them. The DNA of the CDR3 is TGTGCCAGCAGCTCGCCCCTAGGATCTTACGAGCAGTACGTC. Its protein is CASSSPLGSYEQYV.

The J gene is TRBJ2-3, the V gene TRBV20-1; TRBD2 matches at 11 bases. The V gene end was trimmed by 4 bases and the J gene end by 2 bases; junction bases not matched to a gene: 5. In germline, CDR1 is DFQATT, CDR2 SNEGSKA (reference sequence). The length of the CDR3 is 15 residues. The CDR3 coding sequence is TGCAGTGCTACGACTAGCGGGGCCCTCACAGATACGCAGTATTTT. Protein: CSATTSGALTDTQYF.

The V call is TRBV23-1, the J call TRBJ1-5; D is perhaps TRBD1 (5 bases). TRBV23-1 counts as an open reading frame of uncertain function. This CDR3 has 13 amino acids. The V and J ends lost 9 bases and 3 bases respectively, with 12 bases between them. CDR3 in DNA: TGCGCCAGGGGGGGACGGATCAATCAGCCCCAGCATTTT. Its translation is CARGGRINQPQHF.

The J gene is TRBJ2-3, the V gene TRBV7-2; no firm D call. Deletions cut 2 bases from V and 6 bases from J, with 15 bases between. CDR1 is SGHTA and CDR2 is FQGNSA in the germline V gene. The CDR3 runs to 15 residues. CDR3 amino acids: CASSLIPGRLDTQYF. CDR3 coding DNA: TGTGCCAGCAGCTTAATTCCAGGTCGTCTGGATACGCAGTATTTT.

The genes are TRBV24-1 and TRBJ2-4; D gene uncertain. Germline assignment: CDR1 KGHDR and CDR2 SFDVKD. CDR3 length: 13 amino acids. Trimming left V 3 bases short and J 5 bases short, with 7 bases between. The CDR3 sequence: CATSDSRENIQYF. CDR3 bases: TGTGCCACCAGTGATAGCAGAGAAAACATTCAGTACTTC.

This clonotype was seen a few times. The rearrangement joins TRBV2 to TRBJ2-1, with D possibly being TRBD1 (6 bases). The germline V gene has CDR1 SNHLY and CDR2 FYNNEI. V was trimmed by 4 bases and J by 2 bases, leaving 6 bases between them. The CDR3 consists of 13 residues. CDR3 DNA: TGTGCCAGCAGTGGACAGGCCTACAATGAGCAGTTCTTC. Translated: CASSGQAYNEQFF. Based on the CDR3 plus reference TRBV2 and TRBJ2-1, the full variable domain is EPEVTQTPSHQVTQMGQEVILRCVPISNHLYFYWYRQILGQKVEFLVSFYNNEISEKSEIFDDQFSVERPDGSNFTLKIRSTKLEDSAMYFCASSGQAYNEQFFGPGTRLTVL.

The chain is built from TRBV20-1 and TRBJ2-3, with 16 positions matching TRBD2. This CDR3 region has 15 residues. Losses at the gene ends were 5 bases for V and 9 bases for J; bases not matched to a gene: 8. CDR1 and CDR2 from the germline V gene are DFQATT and SNEGSKA (reference sequence). The CDR3 here is CSAWGLAGGPETQYF. The CDR3 DNA sequence: TGCAGTGCTTGGGGACTAGCGGGGGGGCCTGAGACGCAGTATTTT.

There are many counts of this clonotype. J is TRBJ2-5 and V is TRBV4-3; 15 nucleotides line up with TRBD2. The germline V gene encodes CDR1 LGHNA and CDR2 YSLEER. V trimming: 0 bases; J trimming: 4 bases; junction bases outside the gene matches: 6. The CDR3 runs 18 residues. DNA for the CDR3: TGCGCCAGCAGCCAAGATTCCTCGGGACTAGCGGGGGGAGAGACCCAGTACTTC. It is translated as CASSQDSSGLAGGETQYF.

J is TRBJ2-3 and V is TRBV7-2, with 7 bases fitting TRBD2. The CDR3 spans 15 residues. Per germline, CDR1 SGHTA and CDR2 FQGNSA. Trimming removed 5 bases from V and 3 bases from J; junction bases left unmatched: 8. CDR3 amino acids: CASSLDRTRTDTQYF. The CDR3 DNA sequence: TGTGCCAGCAGCCTCGACCGGACTAGAACAGATACGCAGTATTTT.

The chain joins TRBV4-2 to TRBJ2-3, with D possibly being TRBD1 or TRBD2 (5 bases each). V shed 4 bases and J shed 3 bases, with 17 bases lying between them. Germline values: CDR1 LGHNA, CDR2 YNFKEQ. The CDR3 runs to 16 residues. CDR3 coding DNA: TGTGCCAGCAGCCCTGGGACGGATCGAGCGACAGATACGCAGTATTTT. Protein sequence: CASSPGTDRATDTQYF.

This clonotype was seen ten or more times. V gene TRBV5-1 combines with J gene TRBJ2-1, with D perhaps matching TRBD1 (5 bases). V lost 4 bases and J 7 bases, leaving 12 bases between the germline ends. The CDR3 has 13 residues. CDR1 SGHRS and CDR2 YFSETQ come from the germline V gene. CDR3 nucleotide sequence: TGCGCCAGCAGCAGGACATTTAGAAATGAGCAGTTCTTC. It encodes CASSRTFRNEQFF.

In this sample, this clonotype turned up a few times. This chain joins TRBV12-3 or TRBV12-4 and TRBJ2-7; 9 bases are shared with TRBD2. The CDR3 contains 17 residues. J gave up 3 bases and V 6 bases, and 15 bases lay outside the gene matches. The CDR3 reads CASSRTTPLAGFYEQYF. In DNA form, the CDR3 reads TGTGCCAGCAGCCGAACTACCCCTCTAGCGGGGTTCTACGAGCAGTACTTC.

This clonotype has ten or more counts. This sequence joins TRBV5-1 and TRBJ2-4; a possible D gene is TRBD2 (7 bases). This CDR3 has 18 amino acids. Trimming shortened V by 4 bases and J by 9 bases, and 29 bases separated the two germline ends. CDR1 is SGHRS, CDR2 YFSETQ, per germline. The CDR3 sequence: CASSQEALAGRRGGIQYF. CDR3 coding DNA: TGCGCCAGCAGCCAAGAGGCCTTGGCGGGCCGGAGGGGGGGCATTCAGTACTTC.

This sequence joins TRBV3-1 and TRBJ2-2; the match to TRBD2 covers 8 bases. J lost 0 bases, V lost 3 bases, and 9 bases had no gene match. The CDR3 spans 18 residues. The germline V gene has CDR1 LGHDT and CDR2 YNNKEL (reference sequence). The CDR3 DNA sequence: TGTGCCAGCAGCCAGGGTGGCATTAGCGGGGCGAACACCGGGGAGCTGTTTTTT. As protein: CASSQGGISGANTGELFF.

This clonotype was picked up a small number of times. The chain has TRBV2 and TRBJ2-3, with TRBD1 matching over 8 bases. V lost 9 bases, J lost 2 bases, and 7 bases stayed unmatched. The germline V gene encodes CDR1 SNHLY and CDR2 FYNNEI. The CDR3 consists of 14 residues. CDR3 bases: TGTGCCAGTGAGTACAGGGGGAACACAGATACGCAGTATTTT. Translating it yields CASEYRGNTDTQYF.